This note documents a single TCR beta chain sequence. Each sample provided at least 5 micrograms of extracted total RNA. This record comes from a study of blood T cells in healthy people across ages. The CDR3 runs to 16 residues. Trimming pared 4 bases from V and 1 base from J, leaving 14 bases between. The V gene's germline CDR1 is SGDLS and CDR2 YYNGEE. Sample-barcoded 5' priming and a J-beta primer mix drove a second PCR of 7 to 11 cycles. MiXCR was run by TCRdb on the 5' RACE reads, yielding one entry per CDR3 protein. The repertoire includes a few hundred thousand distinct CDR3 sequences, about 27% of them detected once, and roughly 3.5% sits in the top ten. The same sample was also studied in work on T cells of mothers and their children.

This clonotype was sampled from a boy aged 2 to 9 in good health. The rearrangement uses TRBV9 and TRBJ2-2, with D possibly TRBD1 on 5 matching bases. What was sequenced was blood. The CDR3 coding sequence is TGTGCCAGCAGCCCTTGGACATCATGGAACACCGGGGAGCTGTTTTTT. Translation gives CASSPWTSWNTGELFF.